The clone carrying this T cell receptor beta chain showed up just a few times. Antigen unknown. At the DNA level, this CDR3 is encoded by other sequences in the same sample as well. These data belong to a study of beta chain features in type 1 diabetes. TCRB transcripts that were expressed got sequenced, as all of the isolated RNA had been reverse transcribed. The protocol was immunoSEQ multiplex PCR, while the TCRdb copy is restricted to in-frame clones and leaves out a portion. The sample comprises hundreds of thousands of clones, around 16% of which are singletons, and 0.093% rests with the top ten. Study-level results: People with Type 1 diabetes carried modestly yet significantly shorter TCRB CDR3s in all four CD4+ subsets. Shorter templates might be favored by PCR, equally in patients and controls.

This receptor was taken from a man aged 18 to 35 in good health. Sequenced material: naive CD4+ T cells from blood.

CDR3 residues: CASSLTEMNTEAFF. The CDR3 DNA sequence: TGTGCCAGCAGCTTAACAGAGATGAACACTGAAGCTTTCTTT. This chain connects TRBV7-3 to TRBJ1-1; no definite D call. The CDR3 is 14 amino acids. CDR1 SGHTA and CDR2 FQGTGA come from the germline V gene. V gave up 0 bases and J gave up 0 bases, with 5 bases separating them.